The 17 T cell receptor beta chains below were found in one sample sequenced in a study of cytomegalovirus exposure and HLA in healthy donors. PCR was performed using 60 Vbeta and 13 Jbeta primers. The method was immunoSEQ multiplex PCR; TCRdb's version includes in-frame clones alone and lacks a portion of them. Of approximately 190,000 clones in the sample, more than 75% were seen once. The specimen sequenced was PBMCs. The receptors stem from a man aged 30 to 39 in good health and CMV-seronegative.

V and J are TRBV19 and TRBJ1-2; D might be TRBD1 (5 bases). Germline CDR1 and CDR2: LNHDA and SQIVND (reference sequence). The CDR3 is 18 amino acids. The V and J ends lost 4 bases and 4 bases respectively, with 25 bases between them. In nucleotides, the CDR3 is TGTGCCAGTAGTAGAGACAGCGGAGCGACCGCTAGTGTCTATGGCTACACCTTC. This codes for CASSRDSGATASVYGYTF.

The count of this clone is one. A read error may account for a junction end that differs from germline. The chain carries TRBV7-9 and TRBJ1-2; 7 nucleotides match TRBD1. Germline-derived CDR1 and CDR2 are SEHNR and FQNEAQ (reference sequence). There are 16 residues in the CDR3. The CDR3 loop reads CSSSLFGNRQGHGYTF. For the CDR3, the DNA is TGTTCCAGCAGCTTATTTGGGAACCGACAGGGTCATGGCTACACCTTC. The variable domain in full, with the rest retrieved from reference TRBV7-9 and TRBJ1-2, is DTGVSQNPRHKITKRGQNVTFRCDPISEHNRLYWYRQTLGQGPEFLTYFQNEAQLEKSRLLSDRFSAERPKGSFSTLEIQRTEQGDSAMYLCSSSLFGNRQGHGYTFGSGTRLTVV.

V is TRBV11-2 and J is TRBJ2-3; D possibly corresponds to TRBD2 (6 bases). This CDR3 spans 15 amino acids. Germline CDR1 SGHAT, CDR2 FQNNGV. V was trimmed by 5 bases and J by 0 bases, leaving 12 bases between them. As DNA, the CDR3 is TGTGCCAGCAGCATGCGGGGCACCAGCACAGATACGCAGTATTTT. Residues: CASSMRGTSTDTQYF.

CDR3 bases: TGTGCCAGCAGCTCACTACAGGGTCACACTGAAGCTTTCTTT. Translation: CASSSLQGHTEAFF. J is TRBJ1-1 and V is TRBV7-6, with D possibly matching TRBD1 (6 bases). V shed 4 bases and J shed 3 bases, with 12 bases lying between them. The CDR3 consists of 14 residues. Per germline, CDR1 SGHVS and CDR2 FNYEAQ.

This chain joins TRBV5-1 and TRBJ2-5, with 7 bases identical to TRBD1. The germline V gene encodes CDR1 SGHRS and CDR2 YFSETQ. The CDR3 has 14 amino acids. The trim removed 0 bases at V and 3 bases at J, leaving 2 bases unmatched. The CDR3 region is CASSLGTGEETQYF. For the CDR3, the DNA is TGCGCCAGCAGCTTGGGGACAGGTGAAGAGACCCAGTACTTC.

This clone was observed a single time. This chain joins TRBV6-4 and TRBJ2-3; 11 bases map to TRBD2. The germline CDR1 and CDR2 sequences are MRHNA and SNTAGT. This CDR3 has 16 amino acids. Trimming removed 6 bases from V and 2 bases from J; junction bases left unmatched: 7. The CDR3 here is CASRRLAGGPTDTQYF. The CDR3 DNA reads TGTGCCAGCAGACGATTAGCGGGAGGGCCCACAGATACGCAGTATTTT.

This clone was counted a single time. The chain uses TRBV7-6 and TRBJ2-1, with TRBD1 matching over 7 bases. With V trimmed by 10 bases and J by 4 bases, 7 bases remained unmatched. Per the germline V gene, CDR1 is SGHVS and CDR2 is FNYEAQ. CDR3 length: 13 residues. The CDR3 reads CATGGAAYNEQFF. DNA for the CDR3: TGTGCCACAGGGGGAGCGGCGTACAATGAGCAGTTCTTC.

The V and J genes are TRBV19 and TRBJ1-1, with 10 bases fitting TRBD1. This CDR3 region has 13 residues. The trim removed 9 bases at V and 4 bases at J, leaving 5 bases unmatched. The V gene's germline CDR1 is LNHDA and CDR2 SQIVND (reference sequence). The CDR3 DNA is TGTGCCAGCCGGACAGGGGGGGTCACTGAAGCTTTCTTT. It codes for CASRTGGVTEAFF.

V usage is TRBV7-9 and J usage is TRBJ1-1, with unresolved D. Between the trimmed V and J ends, which lost 5 bases and 11 bases, there was a span of 12 bases. The CDR3 covers 11 residues. In germline, CDR1 is SEHNR, CDR2 FQNEAQ (reference sequence). Here the CDR3 DNA reads TGTGCCAGCAGCGCCTCCCGCGCCGCTTTCTTT. Its protein is CASSASRAAFF.

The V call is TRBV4-1, the J call TRBJ1-5; D is possibly TRBD1 (6 bases). CDR3 length equals 17 residues. Trimming pared 2 bases from V and 0 bases from J, leaving 14 bases between. Looked up from germline, CDR1 is MGHRA and CDR2 is YSYEKL. The CDR3 sequence is CASSQSPDRDSNQPQHF. CDR3 coding DNA: TGCGCCAGCAGCCAATCCCCGGACAGAGATAGCAATCAGCCCCAGCATTTT.

The V gene is TRBV5-4, the J gene TRBJ1-2; D ambiguous. V lost 0 bases and J lost 5, with 5 bases in between. This CDR3 has 12 residues. CDR1 and CDR2 from the germline V gene are SGHNT and YYREEE (reference sequence). For the CDR3, the DNA is TGTGCCAGCAGCTTGGACAGATATGGCTACACCTTC. It translates to CASSLDRYGYTF.

CDR3 sequence (DNA): TGTGCCAGCAGTTCACAGGGGCGCTATGGCTACACCTTC. Amino acids: CASSSQGRYGYTF. The V gene is TRBV6-5, the J gene TRBJ1-2; 7 nucleotides agree with TRBD1. Per the germline V gene, CDR1 is MNHEY and CDR2 is SVGAGI. The CDR3 runs to 13 residues. V was clipped by 4 bases and J by 4 bases; unmatched bases: 3.

The J gene is TRBJ1-4, the V gene TRBV7-6; 7 bases are shared with TRBD1. With 5 bases clipped from V and 6 bases from J, the junction kept 15 bases outside the gene matches. The CDR3 contains 17 residues. Per the germline V gene, CDR1 is SGHVS and CDR2 is FNYEAQ. Here the CDR3 reads CASSPTGPVDRDEKLFF. DNA of the CDR3: TGTGCCAGCAGCCCGACAGGGCCCGTCGATAGAGATGAAAAACTGTTTTTT.

In its sample, this clone was seen once. The rearrangement links TRBV15 to TRBJ1-2; D is unresolved. The CDR3 sequence is 12 residues long. Per the germline V gene, CDR1 is LNHNV and CDR2 is YYDKDF (reference sequence). V was cut by 0 bases and J by 7 bases, with 6 bases left in between. This chain's CDR3 is CATSRDTSGYTF. In nucleotides, the CDR3 is TGTGCCACCAGCAGAGATACAAGTGGCTACACCTTC. Full variable domain (remainder filled in from reference TRBV15 and TRBJ1-2): DAMVIQNPRYQVTQFGKPVTLSCSQTLNHNVMYWYQQKSSQAPKLLFHYYDKDFNNEADTPDNFQSRRPNTSFCFLDIRSPGLGDTAMYLCATSRDTSGYTFGSGTRLTVV.

V usage is TRBV28 and J usage is TRBJ1-1; perhaps TRBD1 as D (6 bases). Trimming pared 10 bases from V and 3 bases from J, leaving 12 bases between. Germline values: CDR1 MDHEN, CDR2 SYDVKM. The CDR3 is made up of 12 amino acids. The CDR3 loop is CAITGGHTEAFF. The CDR3 nucleotides read TGTGCCATCACCGGGGGGCACACTGAAGCTTTCTTT.

The chain employs TRBV27 and TRBJ1-6; D is unresolved. CDR1 MNHEY and CDR2 SMNVEV come from the germline V gene (reference sequence). This CDR3 comprises 12 residues. Deletions cut 6 bases from V and 8 bases from J, with 8 bases between. CDR3 in amino acids: CASRTGYSPLHF. CDR3 coding DNA: TGTGCCAGCAGGACTGGCTATTCACCCCTCCACTTT.

The chain carries TRBV28 and TRBJ1-6; the D gene is possibly TRBD1 (5 bases). There are 12 residues in the CDR3. The germline V gene encodes CDR1 MDHEN and CDR2 SYDVKM. Trimming removed 8 bases from V and 10 bases from J, with 12 bases in between. The CDR3: CASYNYRSPLHF. CDR3 nucleotides: TGTGCCAGCTACAACTACAGGTCACCCCTCCACTTT.